A selection of T cell receptor beta chains follows, all from one sample in a study of identifying expanded T cells in peripheral blood. Data came from immunoSEQ multiplex PCR; TCRdb stores just in-frame clones and leaves some out. The table shows tens of thousands of clones, with more than 70% occurring only once. The sample was blood. The receptors here all came from a person between 18 and 70 years old in good health. Each CDR3 is given with its conserved first and last residue. For some rows the clone size is stated as once, few or many, or as a class when expanded; others skip it.

CDR3 protein,J gene,clone size,V gene
CASSLDTVAYTQYF,TRBJ2-3,once,TRBV5-1
CASSLRASSGNTIYF,TRBJ1-3,-,TRBV11-2
CASSSAGGPRTDTQYF,TRBJ2-3,few,TRBV21-1
CASSIVHTLWSAGANVLTF,TRBJ2-6,-,TRBV19
CASIGGDYTIYF,TRBJ1-3,-,TRBV7-9
CASMGLRTNTGELFF,TRBJ2-2,-,TRBV19
CSVDSPGTGYGYTF,TRBJ1-2,-,TRBV29-1
CASSFNRAWGYTF,TRBJ1-2,-,TRBV27
CASSLGVAGAEETQYF,TRBJ2-5,once,TRBV5-1
CASSGFIGTEAFF,TRBJ1-1,once,TRBV19
CASSRLAGLNNEQFF,TRBJ2-1,-,TRBV28
CASSLNTEAFF,TRBJ1-1,-,TRBV5-4
CASSQVLQGPGVLAFF,TRBJ1-1,-,TRBV4-1
CASSQEIGTGNQPQHF,TRBJ1-5,-,TRBV4-2
CASSLSPFPGELFF,TRBJ2-2,-,TRBV7-3
CASIIRDSSYNEQFF,TRBJ2-1,-,TRBV11-2
CASSPQGRDYTF,TRBJ1-2,-,TRBV27
CASSLGSGRGTNEKLFF,TRBJ1-4,-,TRBV7-2
CASSTRDTDHNEQFF,TRBJ2-1,-,TRBV6-4
CASSSTLQGGFTEAFF,TRBJ1-1,-,TRBV5-1
CASSDGSGQGGTDTQYF,TRBJ2-3,-,TRBV6-4
CSVAPGVNEQFF,TRBJ2-1,-,TRBV29-1
CASSDADTGELFF,TRBJ2-2,few,TRBV6-4
CASSETSGGADTQYF,TRBJ2-3,-,TRBV6-4
CASSHSLTGLNTEAFF,TRBJ1-1,-,TRBV14
CASSPRGGELFF,TRBJ2-2,-,TRBV7-2
CASRPQGSTEAFF,TRBJ1-1,-,TRBV28
CASSSGTANSPLHF,TRBJ1-6,-,TRBV9
CASSPQGPNNEQFF,TRBJ2-1,-,TRBV18
CASSPGGYYEQYF,TRBJ2-7,-,TRBV18
CASSLLAGTSTREQYF,TRBJ2-7,-,TRBV27
CASSSTSGGSYEQYF,TRBJ2-7,-,TRBV27
CASSRDNMNTEAFF,TRBJ1-1,-,TRBV5-4
CASKVREMSNQPQHF,TRBJ1-5,-,TRBV27
CASSVVGTGPYNEQFF,TRBJ2-1,-,TRBV9
CASSLGLNTEAFF,TRBJ1-1,-,TRBV18
CASSQEADTYEQYF,TRBJ2-7,-,TRBV4-1
CASSIGSTDTQYF,TRBJ2-3,-,TRBV6-5
CASGDNTGELFF,TRBJ2-2,-,TRBV27
CASSLENGYNEQFF,TRBJ2-1,-,TRBV27
CASSTILGGELFF,TRBJ2-2,-,TRBV2
CASSFGTGGEETQYF,TRBJ2-5,-,TRBV5-1
CAWPSGNTIYF,TRBJ1-3,-,TRBV30
CACKLRQETQYF,TRBJ2-5,-,TRBV30
CASRGSPPSSRQDFCNQPQHF,TRBJ1-5,-,TRBV9
CATSRVAGYEQYF,TRBJ2-7,-,TRBV15
CASSLRQVNTEAFF,TRBJ1-1,-,TRBV5-1
CASSVAGSGQGGSSEQYF,TRBJ2-7,-,TRBV9
CAWSNRGDRRTGELFF,TRBJ2-2,-,TRBV30
CASSESEQETQYF,TRBJ2-5,-,TRBV10-1
CASSTGLVNEQFF,TRBJ2-1,-,TRBV5-1
CASSPSKTSGSIYEQFF,TRBJ2-1,-,TRBV4-3
CASSQPAGGGINEQFF,TRBJ2-1,-,TRBV5-4
CASSLGGIGPHEQYF,TRBJ2-7,-,TRBV28
CASSPFAPSPQETQYF,TRBJ2-5,-,TRBV13